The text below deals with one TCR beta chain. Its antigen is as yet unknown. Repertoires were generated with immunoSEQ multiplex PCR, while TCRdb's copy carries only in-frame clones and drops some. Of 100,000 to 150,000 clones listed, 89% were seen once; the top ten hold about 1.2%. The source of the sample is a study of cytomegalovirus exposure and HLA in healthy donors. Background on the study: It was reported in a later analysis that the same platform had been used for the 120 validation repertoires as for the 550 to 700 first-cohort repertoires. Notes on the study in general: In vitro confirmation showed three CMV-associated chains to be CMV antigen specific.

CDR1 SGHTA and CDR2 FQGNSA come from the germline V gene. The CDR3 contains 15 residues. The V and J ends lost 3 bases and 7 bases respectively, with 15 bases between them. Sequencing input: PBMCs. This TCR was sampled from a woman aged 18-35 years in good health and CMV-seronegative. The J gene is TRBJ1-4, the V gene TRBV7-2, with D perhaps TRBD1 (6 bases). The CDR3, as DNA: TGTGCCAGCAGCTTGTCCGACAGGCACAGTGAAAAACTGTTTTTT. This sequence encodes CASSLSDRHSEKLFF.